This T cell receptor beta chain is from a study of OX40 agonist ivuxolimab in advanced cancers. At the level of the study: Cancers in dose escalation were hepatocellular, melanoma, renal cell and head and neck. General study results and limits: On average, CD8+ T cells showed a greater number of expanded clones than CD4+. Clonal expansion among partial responders at 0.1-3.0 mg/kg ranked near the lowest.

As to this clone: What it binds is not known.

The length of the CDR3 is 17 residues. CDR1 and CDR2 (germline): MGHRA, YSYEKL. Trimming left V 3 bases short and J 4 bases short, with 20 bases between. Assay used: immunoSEQ multiplex PCR; TCRdb lists only in-frame clones, some missing. The sample shows about 17,000 clones, around 90% of them seen only once. The receptor was derived from an adult with an advanced solid tumor such as melanoma, head and neck, liver or kidney cancer. This sequence joins TRBV4-1 and TRBJ2-3; D is possibly TRBD2 (7 bases). Sequenced here: CD4+ or CD8+ T cells sorted from blood, sampled in a trial of the OX40 agonist ivuxolimab. CDR3 residues: CASSQYGGRGLSDTQYF. DNA of the CDR3: TGCGCCAGCAGCCAGTACGGTGGGAGGGGGTTGTCAGATACGCAGTATTTT.